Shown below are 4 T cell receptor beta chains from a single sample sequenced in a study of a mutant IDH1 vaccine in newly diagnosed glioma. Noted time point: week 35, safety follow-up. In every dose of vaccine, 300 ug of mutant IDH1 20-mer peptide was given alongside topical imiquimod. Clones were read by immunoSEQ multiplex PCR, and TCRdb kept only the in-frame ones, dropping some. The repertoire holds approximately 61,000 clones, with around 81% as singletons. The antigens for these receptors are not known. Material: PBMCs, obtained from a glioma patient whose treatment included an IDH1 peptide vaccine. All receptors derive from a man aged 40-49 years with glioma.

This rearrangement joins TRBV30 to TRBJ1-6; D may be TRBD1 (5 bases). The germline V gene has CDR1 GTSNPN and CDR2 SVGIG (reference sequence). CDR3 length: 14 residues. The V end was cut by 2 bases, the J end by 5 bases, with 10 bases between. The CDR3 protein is CAWSLGENNSPLHF. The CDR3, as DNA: TGTGCCTGGAGTCTGGGGGAAAATAATTCACCCCTCCACTTT.

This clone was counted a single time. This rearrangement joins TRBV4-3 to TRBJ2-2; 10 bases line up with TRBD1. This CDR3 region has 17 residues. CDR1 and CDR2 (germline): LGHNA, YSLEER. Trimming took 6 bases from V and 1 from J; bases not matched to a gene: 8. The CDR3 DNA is TGCGCCAGCAGTCATTGGGGGACAGGGGAGAACACCGGGGAGCTGTTTTTT. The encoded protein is CASSHWGTGENTGELFF.

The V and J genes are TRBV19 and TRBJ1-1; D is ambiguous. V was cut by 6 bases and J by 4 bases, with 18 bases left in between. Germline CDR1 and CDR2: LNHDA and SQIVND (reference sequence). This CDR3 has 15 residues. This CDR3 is CASSPAAVPGTEAFF. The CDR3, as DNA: TGTGCCAGTAGCCCAGCGGCAGTTCCGGGCACTGAAGCTTTCTTT.

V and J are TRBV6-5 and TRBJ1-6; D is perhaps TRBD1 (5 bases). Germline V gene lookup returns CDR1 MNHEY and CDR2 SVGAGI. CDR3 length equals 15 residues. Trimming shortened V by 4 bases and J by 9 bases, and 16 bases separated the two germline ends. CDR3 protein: CASSWEGPFGSPLHF. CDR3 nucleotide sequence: TGTGCCAGCAGTTGGGAGGGGCCCTTTGGTTCACCCCTCCACTTT.